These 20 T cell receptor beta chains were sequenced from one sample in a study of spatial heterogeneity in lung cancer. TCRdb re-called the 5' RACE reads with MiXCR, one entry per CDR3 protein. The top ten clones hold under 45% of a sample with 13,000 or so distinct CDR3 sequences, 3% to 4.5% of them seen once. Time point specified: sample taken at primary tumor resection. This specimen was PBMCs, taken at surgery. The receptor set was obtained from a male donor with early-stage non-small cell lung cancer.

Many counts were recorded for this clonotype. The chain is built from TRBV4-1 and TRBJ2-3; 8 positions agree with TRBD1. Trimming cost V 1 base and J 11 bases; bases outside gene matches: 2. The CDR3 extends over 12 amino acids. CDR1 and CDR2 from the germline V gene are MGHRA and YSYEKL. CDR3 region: CASSQGGTGQYF. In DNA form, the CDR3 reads TGCGCCAGCAGCCAAGGAGGGACAGGGCAGTATTTT.

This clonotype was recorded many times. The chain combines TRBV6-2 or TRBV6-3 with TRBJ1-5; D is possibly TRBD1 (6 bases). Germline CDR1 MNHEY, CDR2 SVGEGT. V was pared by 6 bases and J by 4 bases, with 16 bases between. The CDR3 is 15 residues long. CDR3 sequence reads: CASSARGRGNQPQHF. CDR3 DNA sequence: TGTGCCAGCAGCGCCAGGGGCCGGGGGAATCAGCCCCAGCATTTT.

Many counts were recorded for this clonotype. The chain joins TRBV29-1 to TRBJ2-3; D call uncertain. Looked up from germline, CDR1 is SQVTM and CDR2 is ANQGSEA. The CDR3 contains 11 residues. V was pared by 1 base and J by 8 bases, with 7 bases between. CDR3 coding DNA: TGCAGCGTTGAAGTGGAGACTACGCAGTATTTT. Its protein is CSVEVETTQYF.

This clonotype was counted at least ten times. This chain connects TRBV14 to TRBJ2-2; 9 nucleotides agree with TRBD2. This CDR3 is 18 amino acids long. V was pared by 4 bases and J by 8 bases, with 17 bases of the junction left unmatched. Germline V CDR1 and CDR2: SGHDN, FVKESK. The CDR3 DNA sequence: TGTGCCAGCAGCCCCTCAAGACGTGGCCTAGCGGGAATTGGGGAGCTGTTTTTT. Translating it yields CASSPSRRGLAGIGELFF.

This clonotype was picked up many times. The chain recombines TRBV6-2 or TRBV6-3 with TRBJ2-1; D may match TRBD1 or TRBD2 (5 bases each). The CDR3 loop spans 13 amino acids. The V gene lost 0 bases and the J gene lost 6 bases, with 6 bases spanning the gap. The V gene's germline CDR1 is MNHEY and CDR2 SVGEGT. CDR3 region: CASSYSRGNEQFF. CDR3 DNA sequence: TGTGCCAGCAGTTACTCGAGGGGCAATGAGCAGTTCTTC.

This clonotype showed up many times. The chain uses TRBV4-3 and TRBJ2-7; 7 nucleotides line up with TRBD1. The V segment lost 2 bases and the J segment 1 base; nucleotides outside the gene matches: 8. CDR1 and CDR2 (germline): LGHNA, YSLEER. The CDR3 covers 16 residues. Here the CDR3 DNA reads TGCGCCAGCAGCCAATGGAACAGGGGTTTGTCCTACGAGCAGTACTTC. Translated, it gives CASSQWNRGLSYEQYF.

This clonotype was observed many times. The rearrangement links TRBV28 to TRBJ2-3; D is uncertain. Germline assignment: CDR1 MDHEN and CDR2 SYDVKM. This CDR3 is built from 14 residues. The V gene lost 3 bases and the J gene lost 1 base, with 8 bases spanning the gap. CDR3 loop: CASSFLSRTDTQYF. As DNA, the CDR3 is TGTGCCAGCAGTTTTCTATCTCGCACAGATACGCAGTATTTT.

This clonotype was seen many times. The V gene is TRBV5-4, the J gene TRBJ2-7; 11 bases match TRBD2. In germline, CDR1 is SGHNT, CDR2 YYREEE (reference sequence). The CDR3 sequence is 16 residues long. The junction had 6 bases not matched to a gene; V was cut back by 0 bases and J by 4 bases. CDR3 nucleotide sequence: TGTGCCAGCAGCTTGGCCGGTAGCGGGAGGGCTTACGAGCAGTACTTC. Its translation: CASSLAGSGRAYEQYF.

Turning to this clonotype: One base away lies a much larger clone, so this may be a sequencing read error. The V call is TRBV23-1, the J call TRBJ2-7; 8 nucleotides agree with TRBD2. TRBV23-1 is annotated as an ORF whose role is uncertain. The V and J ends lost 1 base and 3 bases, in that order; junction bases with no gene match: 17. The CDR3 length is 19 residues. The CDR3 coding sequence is TGCGCCAGCAGTCAATGGGTCGTGGAAGGGACTAGGGATAACTACGAGCAGTACTTC. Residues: CASSQWVVEGTRDNYEQYF.

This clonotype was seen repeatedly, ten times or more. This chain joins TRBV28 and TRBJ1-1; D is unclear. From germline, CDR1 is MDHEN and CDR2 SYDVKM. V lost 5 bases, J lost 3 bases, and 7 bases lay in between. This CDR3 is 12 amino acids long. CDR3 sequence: CASSPPYTEAFF. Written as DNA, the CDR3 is TGTGCCAGCAGTCCTCCTTACACTGAAGCTTTCTTT.

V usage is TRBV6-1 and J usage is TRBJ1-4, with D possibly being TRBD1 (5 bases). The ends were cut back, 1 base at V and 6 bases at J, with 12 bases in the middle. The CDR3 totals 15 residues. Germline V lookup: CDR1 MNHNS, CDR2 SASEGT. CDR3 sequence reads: CASSEGGREDEKLFF. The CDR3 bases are TGTGCCAGCAGTGAAGGGGGCAGGGAGGATGAAAAACTGTTTTTT.

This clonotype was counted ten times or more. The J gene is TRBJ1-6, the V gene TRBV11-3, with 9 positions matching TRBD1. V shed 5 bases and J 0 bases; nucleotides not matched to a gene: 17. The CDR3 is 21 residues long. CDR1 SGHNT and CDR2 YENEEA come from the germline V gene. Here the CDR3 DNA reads TGTGCCAGCAGCGTTGAACCGGCAACCGGGACAGGGATCTCCTATAATTCACCCCTCCACTTT. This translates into CASSVEPATGTGISYNSPLHF.

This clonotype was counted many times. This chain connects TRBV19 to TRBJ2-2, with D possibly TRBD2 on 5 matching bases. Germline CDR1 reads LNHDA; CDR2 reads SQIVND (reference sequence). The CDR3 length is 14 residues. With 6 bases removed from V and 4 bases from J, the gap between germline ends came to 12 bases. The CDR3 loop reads CASRPLVPTGELFF. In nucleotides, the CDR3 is TGTGCCAGTAGGCCACTAGTGCCCACCGGGGAGCTGTTTTTT. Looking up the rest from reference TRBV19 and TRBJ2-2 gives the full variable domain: DGGITQSPKYLFRKEGQNVTLSCEQNLNHDAMYWYRQDPGQGLRLIYYSQIVNDFQKGDIAEGYSVSREKKESFPLTVTSAQKNPTAFYLCASRPLVPTGELFFGEGSRLTVL.

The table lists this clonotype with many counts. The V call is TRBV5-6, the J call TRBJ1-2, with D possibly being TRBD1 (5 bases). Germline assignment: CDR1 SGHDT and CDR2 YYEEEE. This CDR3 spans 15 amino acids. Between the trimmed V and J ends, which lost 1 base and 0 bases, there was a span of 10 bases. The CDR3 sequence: CASSLWGDSNYGYTF. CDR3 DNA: TGTGCCAGCAGCTTGTGGGGGGATTCTAACTATGGCTACACCTTC. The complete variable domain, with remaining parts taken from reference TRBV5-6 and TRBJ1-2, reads DAGVTQSPTHLIKTRGQQVTLRCSPKSGHDTVSWYQQALGQGPQFIFQYYEEEERQRGNFPDRFSGHQFPNYSSELNVNALLLGDSALYLCASSLWGDSNYGYTFGSGTRLTVV.

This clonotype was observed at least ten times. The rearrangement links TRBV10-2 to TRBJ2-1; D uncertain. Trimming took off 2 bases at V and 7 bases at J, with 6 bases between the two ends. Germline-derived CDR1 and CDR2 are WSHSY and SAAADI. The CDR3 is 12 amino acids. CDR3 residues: CASSEGVNEQFF. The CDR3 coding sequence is TGCGCCAGCAGTGAGGGGGTAAATGAGCAGTTCTTC.

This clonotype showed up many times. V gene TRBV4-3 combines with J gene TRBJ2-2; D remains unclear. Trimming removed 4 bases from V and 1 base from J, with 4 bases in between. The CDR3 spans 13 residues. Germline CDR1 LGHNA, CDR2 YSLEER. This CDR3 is CASSRENTGELFF. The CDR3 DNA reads TGCGCCAGCAGCCGGGAGAACACCGGGGAGCTGTTTTTT.

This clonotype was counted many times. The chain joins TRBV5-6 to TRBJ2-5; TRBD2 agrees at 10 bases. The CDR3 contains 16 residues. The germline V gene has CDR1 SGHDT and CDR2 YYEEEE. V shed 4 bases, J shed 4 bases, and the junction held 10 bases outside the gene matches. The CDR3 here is CASSPGWLAGVETQYF. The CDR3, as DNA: TGTGCCAGCAGCCCGGGGTGGCTAGCGGGAGTAGAGACCCAGTACTTC.

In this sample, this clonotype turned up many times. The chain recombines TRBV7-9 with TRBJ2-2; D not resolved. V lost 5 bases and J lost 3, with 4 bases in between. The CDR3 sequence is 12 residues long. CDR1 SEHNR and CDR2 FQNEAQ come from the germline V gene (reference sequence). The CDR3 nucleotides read TGTGCCAGCAGCGGGGACACCGGGGAGCTGTTTTTT. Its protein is CASSGDTGELFF.

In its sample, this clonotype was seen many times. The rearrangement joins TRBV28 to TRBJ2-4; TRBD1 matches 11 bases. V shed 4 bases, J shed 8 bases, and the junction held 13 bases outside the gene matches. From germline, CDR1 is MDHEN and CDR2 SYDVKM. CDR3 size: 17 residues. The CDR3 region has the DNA TGTGCCAGCAGTTCCCCTAACCCGGGACAGGGGGAAGACATTCAGTACTTC. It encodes CASSSPNPGQGEDIQYF.

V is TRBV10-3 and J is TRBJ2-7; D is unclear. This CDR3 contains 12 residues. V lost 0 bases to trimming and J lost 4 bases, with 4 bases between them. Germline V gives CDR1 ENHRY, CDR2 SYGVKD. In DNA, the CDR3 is TGTGCCATCAGTGAGTCGACGTACGAGCAGTACTTC. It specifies CAISESTYEQYF.